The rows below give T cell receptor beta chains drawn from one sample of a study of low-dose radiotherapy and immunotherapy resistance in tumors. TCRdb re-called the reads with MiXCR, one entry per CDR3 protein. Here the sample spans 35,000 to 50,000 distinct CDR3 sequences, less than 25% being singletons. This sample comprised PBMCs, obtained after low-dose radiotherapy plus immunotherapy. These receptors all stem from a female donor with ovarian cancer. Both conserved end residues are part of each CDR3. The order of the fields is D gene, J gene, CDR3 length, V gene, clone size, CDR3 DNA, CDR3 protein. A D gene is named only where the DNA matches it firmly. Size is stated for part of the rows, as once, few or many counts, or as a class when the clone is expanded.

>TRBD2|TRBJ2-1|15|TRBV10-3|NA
TGTGCCATCAATGGGGAGGGCGCCTCCTACAATGAGCAGTTCTTC
CAINGEGASYNEQFF
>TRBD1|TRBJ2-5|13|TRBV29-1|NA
TGCAGCGTGGAAGGGGGCCGGGGAGAGACCCAGTACTTC
CSVEGGRGETQYF
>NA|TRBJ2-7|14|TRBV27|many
TGTGCCAGCAGTTTCGTTCGGGGCTCCTACGAGCAGTACTTC
CASSFVRGSYEQYF
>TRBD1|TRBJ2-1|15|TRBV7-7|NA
TGTGCTAGCAGCTTAGGACAGGGGTTCGGAAATGAGCAGTTCTTC
CASSLGQGFGNEQFF
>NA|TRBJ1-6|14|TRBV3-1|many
TGTGCCAGCAGCGAGCGGGGGAATAATTCACCCCTCCACTTT
CASSERGNNSPLHF
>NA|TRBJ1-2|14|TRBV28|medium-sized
TGTGCCAGCAGTTTGCGTGGCACCTCACGGGGCTACACCTTC
CASSLRGTSRGYTF
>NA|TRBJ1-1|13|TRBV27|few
TGTGCCAGCAGTGCCAACAAGAACACTGAAGCTTTCTTT
CASSANKNTEAFF
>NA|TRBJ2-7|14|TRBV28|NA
TGTGCCAGCAATTTGTCCGGGGAAACCTACGAGCAGTACTTC
CASNLSGETYEQYF
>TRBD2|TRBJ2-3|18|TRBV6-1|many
TGTGCCAGCAGTCAACGACCATTACTAGCGGGGAGGGCAGATACGCAGTATTTT
CASSQRPLLAGRADTQYF
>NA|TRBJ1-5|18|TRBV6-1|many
TGTGCCAGCAGTGAAAGGGGACCGGGAGGGCTTTCTAATCAGCCCCAGCATTTT
CASSERGPGGLSNQPQHF
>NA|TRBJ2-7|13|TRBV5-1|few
TGCGCCAGCAGCTGGCCGGACAGCTACGAGCAGTACTTC
CASSWPDSYEQYF
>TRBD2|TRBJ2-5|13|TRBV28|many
TGTGCCACCGGATCCGGGGGGGCTGAGACCCAGTACTTC
CATGSGGAETQYF
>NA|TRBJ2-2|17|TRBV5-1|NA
NA
CASSLVPAGNTGELFFF
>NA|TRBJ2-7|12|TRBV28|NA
TGTGCCAGCAGTTTACAAGGGGGTGAGCAGTACTTC
CASSLQGGEQYF
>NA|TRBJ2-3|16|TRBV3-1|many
TGTGCCAGCAGCCCCCCAATCGCGGGGCTCGCAGATACGCAGTATTTT
CASSPPIAGLADTQYF
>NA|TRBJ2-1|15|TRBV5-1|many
TGCGCCAGCAGCTCTTCAGGCGTCTCCTACAATGAGCAGTTCTTC
CASSSSGVSYNEQFF
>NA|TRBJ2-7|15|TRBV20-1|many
TGCAGTGCTAGAGATCTCGGCGGGTTCTCCTACGAGCAGTACTTC
CSARDLGGFSYEQYF
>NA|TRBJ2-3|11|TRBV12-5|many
TGTGCTAGTGTTGCCCGGGATACGCAGTATTTT
CASVARDTQYF
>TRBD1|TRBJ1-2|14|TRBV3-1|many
TGTGCCAGCAGCCAAGGTCATGCAGGGGGCGGCTACACCTTC
CASSQGHAGGGYTF
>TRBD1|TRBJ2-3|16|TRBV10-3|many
TGTGCCATCAGTAGAAGAGGGACAGGGGAAACAGATACGCAGTATTTT
CAISRRGTGETDTQYF
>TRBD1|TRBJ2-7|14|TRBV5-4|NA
TGTGCCAGCAGCTCCCGGGACAGGGGCTACGAGCAGTACTTC
CASSSRDRGYEQYF
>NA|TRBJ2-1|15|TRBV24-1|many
TGTGCCACCAGTGAGAATGGACAGCTAAACAATGAGCAGTTCTTC
CATSENGQLNNEQFF
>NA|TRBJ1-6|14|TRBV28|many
TGTGCCAGCAGTTTAGTTCACTATAATTCACCCCTCCACTTT
CASSLVHYNSPLHF
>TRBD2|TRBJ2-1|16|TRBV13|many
TGTGCCAGCAGCCAAAGTCTGGGACTAGCCTACAATGAGCAGTTCTTC
CASSQSLGLAYNEQFF
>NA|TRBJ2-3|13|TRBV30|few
TGTGCCTGGTGTGCCGGGATGACAGATACGCAGTATTTT
CAWCAGMTDTQYF
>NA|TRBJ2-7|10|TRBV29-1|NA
TGCAGCGTCGTAGGCTACGAGCAGTACTTC
CSVVGYEQYF
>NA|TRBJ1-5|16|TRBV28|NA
TGTGCCAGCGCCGGGGCAGGGGTTCATAGCAATCAGCCCCAGCATTTT
CASAGAGVHSNQPQHF
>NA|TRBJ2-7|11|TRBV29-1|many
TGCAGCGTTGGCAACAGGGACGAGCAGTACTTC
CSVGNRDEQYF
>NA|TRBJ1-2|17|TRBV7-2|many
TGTGCCAGCAGCTTTGGGGGGGCCAGACCTAAGGGCTATGGCTACACCTTC
CASSFGGARPKGYGYTF
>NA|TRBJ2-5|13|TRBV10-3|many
TGTGCCCCGGACGGAGAGTGCGGAGAGACCCAGTACTTC
CAPDGECGETQYF
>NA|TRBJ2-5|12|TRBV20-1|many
TGCAGTGCCATTGACGGTCCGGGGGCCCAGTACTTC
CSAIDGPGAQYF
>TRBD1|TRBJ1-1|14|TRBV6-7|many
TGTGCCAGCACCTCGACAGGGACGAACACTGAAGCTTTCTTT
CASTSTGTNTEAFF
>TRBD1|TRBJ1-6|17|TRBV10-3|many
TGTGCCATCGGAAGGACAGGGGCCGCAGGGGATAATTCACCCCTCCACTTT
CAIGRTGAAGDNSPLHF
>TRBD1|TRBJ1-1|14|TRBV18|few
TGTGCCAGCTCACCGACGACAGGGTGGACTGAAGCTTTCTTT
CASSPTTGWTEAFF
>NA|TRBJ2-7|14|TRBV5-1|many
TGCGCCAGCAGCTCCAGGACGGCCAGCGCCGAGCAGTACTTC
CASSSRTASAEQYF
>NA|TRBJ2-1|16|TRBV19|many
TGTGCCAGTAGTATAGAAGAGAGGGGGAGGGGGAATGAGCAGTTCTTC
CASSIEERGRGNEQFF
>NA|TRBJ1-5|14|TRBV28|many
TGTGCCAGCAGTTTGGGGAGGGTCAATCAGCCCCAGCATTTT
CASSLGRVNQPQHF
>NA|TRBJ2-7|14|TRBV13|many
TGTGCCAGCAGCTTAGGACAGAGCTCCTACGAGCAGTACTTC
CASSLGQSSYEQYF
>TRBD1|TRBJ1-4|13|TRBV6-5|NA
TGTGCCAGCAGTTACCTTACAGGGGGAGGACTGTTTTTT
CASSYLTGGGLFF
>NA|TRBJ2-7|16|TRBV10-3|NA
TGTGCCATCAGTGAGTCCGCGGCAGGGTCTAAGTACGAGCAGTACTTC
CAISESAAGSKYEQYF
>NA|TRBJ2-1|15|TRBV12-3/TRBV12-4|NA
TGTGCCAGCAAAGAGGGGCCGGGGCTGGACAATGAGCAGTTCTTC
CASKEGPGLDNEQFF
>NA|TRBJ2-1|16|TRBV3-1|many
TGTGCCAGCAGCCACCGGGGAACGAGCTCCTACAATGAGCAGTTCTTC
CASSHRGTSSYNEQFF
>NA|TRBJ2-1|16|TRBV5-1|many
TGCGCCAGCAGCTTGGCGGTAGGGGCGGGCTACAATGAGCAGTTCTTC
CASSLAVGAGYNEQFF
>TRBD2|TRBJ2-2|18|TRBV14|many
TGTGCCAGCAGCCAAGCCCTAGCGGGGGCCTCGAACACCGGGGAGCTGTTTTTT
CASSQALAGASNTGELFF
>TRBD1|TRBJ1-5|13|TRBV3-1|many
TGTGCCAGCAGCGTGACAGGGTCCCAGCCCCAGCATTTT
CASSVTGSQPQHF
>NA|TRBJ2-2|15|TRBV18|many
TGTGCCAGCTCACTCGGTAGTGTGTGGACCGGGGAGCTGTTTTTT
CASSLGSVWTGELFF
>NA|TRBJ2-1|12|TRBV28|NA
TGTGCCAGCAGTTCGGGGCTGCGTGAGCAGTTCTTC
CASSSGLREQFF
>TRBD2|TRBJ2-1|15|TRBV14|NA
TGTGCCAGCAGCCTAACTAGCGGGAGCTTTAATGAGCAGTTCTTC
CASSLTSGSFNEQFF
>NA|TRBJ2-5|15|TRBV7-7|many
TGTGCTAGCAGCTCCGGGGACACTTTGAGGGAGACCCAGTACTTC
CASSSGDTLRETQYF